One and the same sample provided the 6 T cell receptor beta chains below, sequenced in a study of breast tumors, draining lymph nodes, adjacent tissues. Samples came from axillary lymph nodes draining the breast cancer. TCRdb analysed the multiplex PCR reads with MiXCR anew, one entry per CDR3 protein. This table holds fewer than 250,000 distinct CDR3 sequences, approximately 31% found once. Input material: axillary lymph node tissue. The receptors here all came from a female donor with breast cancer. Some clones in this sample may be carry-over from other donors' samples.

The V and J genes are TRBV6-6 and TRBJ1-2; D perhaps matches TRBD1 (6 bases). Trimming cost V 6 bases and J 8 bases, with 16 bases left between them. There are 13 residues in the CDR3. CDR1 is MNHNY, CDR2 SVGAGI, per germline (reference sequence). CDR3 in DNA: TGTGCCAGCAGACCAGGACAGTCCCGAGGCTACACCTTC. It yields the protein CASRPGQSRGYTF.

Ten or more counts support this clonotype. V and J are TRBV4-1 and TRBJ2-1; a weak D match, TRBD2 (5 bases). V was cut by 3 bases and J by 7 bases, with 22 bases left in between. There are 17 residues in the CDR3. Germline V CDR1 and CDR2: MGHRA, YSYEKL. CDR3 loop: CASSHPRGGRATNEQFF. The CDR3 DNA is TGCGCCAGCAGCCACCCCAGAGGTGGGAGAGCCACAAATGAGCAGTTCTTC.

For this clonotype: With a much larger clone just one base away, this may be a read error. The J gene is TRBJ2-5, the V gene TRBV6-1; a possible D gene is TRBD1 (8 bases). There are 16 residues in the CDR3. Germline loops: CDR1 MNHNS, CDR2 SASEGT. The CDR3 nucleotides read TGTGCCAGCGGTAGGACAGGGAGGGGTGCGCAAGAGACCCAGCACTTC. Its translation is CASGRTGRGAQETQHF.

The table lists this clonotype with a few counts. The chain recombines TRBV11-2 with TRBJ2-1, with D perhaps given as TRBD1 or TRBD2 (5 bases each). Germline V CDR1 and CDR2: SGHAT, FQNNGV. The CDR3 sequence is 20 residues long. Trimming pared 4 bases from V and 1 base from J, leaving 26 bases between. CDR3: CASSSPRAAGPKGSYNEQFF. As DNA, the CDR3 is TGTGCCAGCAGCTCCCCTCGAGCGGCAGGGCCTAAGGGGTCCTACAATGAGCAGTTCTTC.

The table lists this clonotype with many counts. J is TRBJ1-2 and V is TRBV9; a possible D gene is TRBD1 (6 bases). Trimming removed 1 base at V and 6 bases at J, with 13 bases between. The V gene's germline CDR1 is SGDLS and CDR2 YYNGEE. The CDR3 covers 14 residues. CDR3 in DNA: TGTGCCAGCAGCGTAAGTGTGGGGGGCGATGGCTACACCTTC. Translated, it gives CASSVSVGGDGYTF.

The table lists this clonotype with many counts. The chain joins TRBV20-1 to TRBJ2-7; D possibly corresponds to TRBD2 (5 bases). The CDR3 runs 12 residues. The V gene's germline CDR1 is DFQATT and CDR2 SNEGSKA (reference sequence). V lost 6 bases and J lost 7, with 16 bases in between. CDR3 residues: CSAKEEGWEQYF. As DNA, the CDR3 is TGCAGTGCGAAAGAAGAGGGTTGGGAGCAGTACTTC.